The subject of this entry is one T cell receptor beta chain. These data are taken from a study of blood T cell repertoires in COVID-19. Measured with immunoSEQ multiplex PCR; TCRdb has only the in-frame clones, and not every one. The repertoire holds more than 150,000 clones, with 78% as singletons. From germline, CDR1 is SGDLS and CDR2 YYNGEE. Trimming at V came to 3 bases and at J to 7 bases, leaving 14 bases not matched to a gene. The CDR3 is 16 residues long. The gene calls are TRBV9 and TRBJ2-3; 7 nucleotides line up with TRBD1. The source of this sequence is a woman aged 80 or over with active or convalescent COVID-19. Sample: peripheral blood. The CDR3 protein is CASSANRDRLRNTQYF. Here the CDR3 DNA reads TGTGCCAGCAGCGCCAACCGGGACAGACTTCGGAATACGCAGTATTTT.